This paragraph reports one TCR beta chain. Its matching antigen is unknown. The CDR3 is 13 amino acids. Trimming took off 6 bases at V and 5 bases at J, with 16 bases between the two ends. Germline loops: CDR1 SQVTM, CDR2 ANQGSEA. The source of the sample is a study of response to subunit inactivated influenza vaccine. TCRdb re-called the RT-PCR reads through MiXCR, storing one row per CDR3 protein. Of 400,000 to 650,000 distinct CDR3 sequences listed, roughly 7.6% were seen once; the top ten hold roughly 13%. General study results and limits: With each seasonal influenza vaccination, the authors suggested, few new T cells are recruited.

This specimen consisted of PBMCs from blood, obtained around 25 months after vaccination. The chain combines TRBV29-1 with TRBJ1-1; no clear D. The origin of this receptor is a man between 45 and 75 years old who received an inactivated influenza vaccine. Here the CDR3 reads CSVEREIQTEAFF. CDR3 DNA: TGCAGCGTCGAACGGGAGATACAAACTGAAGCTTTCTTT.